This TCR beta chain was observed in a study of cytomegalovirus exposure and HLA in healthy donors. Across the study: Among the 300 to 500 genotyped donors, 65% to 85% were placed in the Caucasian-associated ancestry cluster. General study findings and limits: A later analysis by the authors found several of the most significant clusters apparently linked to common viral pathogens.

The PCR ran on 60 Vbeta and 13 Jbeta primers. This table comes from immunoSEQ multiplex PCR, and its TCRdb copy is limited to in-frame clones, with some not included. The repertoire holds about 120,000 clones, with 77% as singletons. On this clone itself: The antigen remains undetermined.

Losses at the gene ends were 0 bases for V and 6 bases for J; bases not matched to a gene: 7. Germline lookup yields CDR1 LGHNA and CDR2 YNFKEQ. CDR3 length: 16 amino acids. Sequencing was done on a sample of PBMCs. The V call is TRBV4-2, the J call TRBJ2-3; 9 bases fit TRBD2. The TCR was taken from a man aged 18 to 35 in good health and CMV-seropositive. Here the CDR3 DNA reads TGTGCCAGCAGCCAAGACCGGCGGGAGGGCCCGGATACGCAGTATTTT. As protein: CASSQDRREGPDTQYF.